The next 16 T cell receptor beta chains were all read from a single sample in a study of blood T cell repertoires in COVID-19. Some clones are missing from TCRdb's copy, which holds only in-frame ones; the method was immunoSEQ multiplex PCR. The sample comprises 130,000 to 150,000 clones, 80% to 90% of which are singletons, and about 1.8% rests with the top ten. The sample consisted of peripheral blood. The receptor set was obtained from a woman aged 45-60 years with acute or convalescent COVID-19.

The rearrangement links TRBV6-6 to TRBJ2-3, with unresolved D. Trimming removed 3 bases from V and 5 bases from J, with 18 bases in between. In germline, CDR1 is MNHNY, CDR2 SVGAGI (reference sequence). The CDR3 is 16 residues long. CDR3 in DNA: TGTGCCAGCAGTTATTCCAACGTTGTAGTTAAAGATACGCAGTATTTT. This translates into CASSYSNVVVKDTQYF.

This clone has just one count. In DNA, the CDR3 is TGTGCCAGCAGCGTATCGGGACAGAGCAATCAGCCCCAGCATTTT. Its translation: CASSVSGQSNQPQHF. V and J are TRBV9 and TRBJ1-5; 7 bases are a match to TRBD1. Germline V gene data show CDR1 as SGDLS and CDR2 as YYNGEE. Unmatched junction bases numbered 2, after V lost 1 base and J lost 1 base. The CDR3 is 15 amino acids.

This chain connects TRBV7-3 to TRBJ2-1; TRBD2 agrees at 15 bases. The CDR3 totals 18 residues. V lost 4 bases to trimming and J lost 9 bases; unmatched junction nucleotides: 13. In germline, CDR1 is SGHTA, CDR2 FQGTGA. For the CDR3, the DNA is TGTGCCAGCAGCTCTGGGATAAGGACTAGCGGGAGGGGAGGTGAGCAGTTCTTC. Its protein product is CASSSGIRTSGRGGEQFF.

This CDR3 is CATSSYRGDTEAFF. The CDR3 nucleotides are TGTGCCACCAGCTCCTACAGGGGTGACACTGAAGCTTTCTTT. The chain is built from TRBV15 and TRBJ1-1, with 7 bases matching TRBD1. The length of the CDR3 is 14 residues. Trimming took 5 bases from V and 3 from J; bases not matched to a gene: 6. Looked up from germline, CDR1 is LNHNV and CDR2 is YYDKDF (reference sequence).

V and J are TRBV3-1 (or the pseudogene TRBV3-2) and TRBJ2-3, with D perhaps TRBD2 (6 bases). V dropped 4 bases and J dropped 4 bases, with 27 bases sitting between them. This CDR3 has 19 amino acids. The germline V gene has CDR1 LGHDT and CDR2 YNNKEL (reference sequence). CDR3 bases: TGTGCCAGCAGCCCGACGTTAGGGCTGTCGGCGGGGTCCCCAGATACGCAGTATTTT. Translation gives CASSPTLGLSAGSPDTQYF.

This clone was found a few times. This rearrangement joins TRBV10-1 to TRBJ1-1; maybe TRBD1 (6 bases). The CDR3 consists of 15 residues. CDR1 is WNHNN and CDR2 is SYGVQD in the germline V gene (reference sequence). V was pared by 3 bases and J by 7 bases, with 18 bases between. The CDR3, as DNA: TGCGCCAGCAGTGAAATGGCAGGGGCCCTGAGTGAAGCTTTCTTT. It translates to CASSEMAGALSEAFF.

This sequence joins TRBV6-1 and TRBJ2-7; TRBD2 might be the D (7 bases). Trimming pared 1 base from V and 3 bases from J, leaving 16 bases between. This CDR3 has 16 residues. Germline CDR1 reads MNHNS; CDR2 reads SASEGT. The CDR3 sequence: CASSEGGGGGYYEQYF. CDR3 in DNA: TGTGCCAGCAGTGAAGGTGGCGGCGGGGGCTACTACGAGCAGTACTTC.

This clone has only one observation. V and J are TRBV18 and TRBJ2-7; D gene unclear. Germline V CDR1 and CDR2: KGHSH, LQKENI. The V and J ends lost 0 bases and 3 bases respectively, with 6 bases between them. The CDR3 consists of 13 residues. The CDR3 bases are TGTGCCAGCTCACCACCTCTCGGCTACGAGCAGTACTTC. As protein: CASSPPLGYEQYF.

The chain recombines TRBV11-2 with TRBJ1-5; perhaps TRBD1 as D (6 bases). The CDR3 has 15 amino acids. V was cut by 1 base and J by 4 bases, with 11 bases left in between. The germline gives CDR1 SGHAT, CDR2 FQNNGV. CDR3 in amino acids: CASSLVLGTNQPQHF. CDR3 bases: TGTGCCAGCAGCTTAGTACTAGGGACAAATCAGCCCCAGCATTTT.

This chain joins TRBV7-8 and TRBJ1-5; D is possibly TRBD1 (5 bases). CDR3 length equals 14 residues. From germline, CDR1 is SGHVS and CDR2 FQNEAQ. V gave up 5 bases and J gave up 2 bases, with 10 bases separating them. The CDR3 region has the DNA TGTGCCAGCAGCCCCACGGGGGGCAATCAGCCCCAGCATTTT. It translates to CASSPTGGNQPQHF.

The gene calls are TRBV6-5 and TRBJ2-1; 11 bases are a match to TRBD1. Per the germline V gene, CDR1 is MNHEY and CDR2 is SVGAGI. V lost 5 bases to trimming and J lost 7 bases; unmatched junction nucleotides: 7. The length of the CDR3 is 15 residues. Here the CDR3 DNA reads TGTGCCAGCAGTAAGGGACAGGGGGTAGTAAATGAGCAGTTCTTC. It translates to CASSKGQGVVNEQFF.

This clone was seen only once. The chain employs TRBV2 and TRBJ2-3; 10 nucleotides line up with TRBD2. The CDR3 has 15 residues. The junction had 12 bases not matched to a gene; V was cut back by 8 bases and J by 7 bases. In germline, CDR1 is SNHLY, CDR2 FYNNEI. The CDR3 DNA is TGTGCCAGCGGCATAGGGCTAGCGGGGGCAAATACGCAGTATTTT. Its protein is CASGIGLAGANTQYF.

The J gene is TRBJ1-1, the V gene TRBV5-1, with D possibly TRBD1 on 6 matching bases. The germline V and J ends were trimmed by 4 bases and 9 bases, with 16 bases remaining between them. CDR3 length: 13 amino acids. Looked up from germline, CDR1 is SGHRS and CDR2 is YFSETQ. The CDR3 here is CASSPSPDSQAFF. The CDR3 DNA sequence: TGCGCCAGCAGCCCGTCACCGGACAGTCAAGCTTTCTTT. The whole variable domain, filled in from reference TRBV5-1 and TRBJ1-1, reads KAGVTQTPRYLIKTRGQQVTLSCSPISGHRSVSWYQQTPGQGLQFLFEYFSETQRNKGNFPGRFSGRQFSNSRSEMNVSTLELGDSALYLCASSPSPDSQAFFGQGTRLTVV.

The chain links TRBV7-6 to TRBJ2-1, with 11 nucleotides matching TRBD2. The CDR3 covers 19 residues. Per the germline V gene, CDR1 is SGHVS and CDR2 is FNYEAQ. Trimming cost V 5 bases and J 7 bases; bases outside gene matches: 19. The CDR3 bases are TGTGCCAGCAGCCGTCCCGGGACTAGCGGCGGAGTTGGTCGGAATGAGCAGTTCTTC. This gives the protein CASSRPGTSGGVGRNEQFF.

This rearrangement joins TRBV19 to TRBJ1-5; D is unresolved. Trimming shortened V by 5 bases and J by 5 bases, and 16 bases separated the two germline ends. The CDR3 contains 15 residues. Germline V CDR1 and CDR2: LNHDA, SQIVND (reference sequence). The CDR3 DNA sequence: TGTGCCAGTAGTGCCCCACCGGGAAGACATCAGCCCCAGCATTTT. Translation: CASSAPPGRHQPQHF.

In its sample, this clone was seen once. This CDR3 is also generated by other DNA sequences in the sample. This rearrangement joins TRBV30 to TRBJ1-1; maybe TRBD1 (6 bases). V was shortened by 3 bases and J by 3 bases, with 11 bases between the two germline ends. The CDR3 sequence is 13 residues long. Germline assignment: CDR1 GTSNPN and CDR2 SVGIG (reference sequence). The CDR3 region has the DNA TGTGCCTGGAGCAGGGGCTTGGACACTGAAGCTTTCTTT. Protein: CAWSRGLDTEAFF.